The text below deals with one T cell receptor (beta chain). The entry originates in a study of T cells in Graves' hyperthyroidism and ophthalmopathy. This CDR3 contains 19 residues. Trimming cost V 4 bases and J 3 bases; bases outside gene matches: 18. CDR1 is SGHTA, CDR2 FQGNSA, per germline. Regions amplified from RNA transcripts were the TCR beta CDR3 regions. First-round RT-PCR targeting the TCR CDR3 was performed with the HTBI primer set. TCRdb redid the calling of the multiplex PCR reads with MiXCR, one entry per CDR3 protein. The data show approximately 560,000 distinct CDR3 sequences, approximately 44% seen once.

The V gene is TRBV7-2, the J gene TRBJ1-1, with 9 bases identical to TRBD1. The sequence came from a woman in her late teens or twenties with Graves' hyperthyroidism. The source material was peripheral blood or thyroid tissue (not recorded which). The CDR3 sequence is CASSSTAGTGTTVDTEAFF. The CDR3 bases are TGTGCCAGCAGCTCCACAGCCGGGACAGGGACGACGGTTGACACTGAAGCTTTCTTT.